This TCR beta chain was sequenced in a study of blood T cells in healthy people across ages. Study-wide points: Because donor CMV status was unknown, expanded clonotype changes were possibly confounded.

The second PCR ran 7 to 11 cycles with a sample-barcoded 5' primer and J-beta primers. Each CDR3 protein is one row after TCRdb ran MiXCR on the 5' RACE reads. The sample consists of about 670,000 distinct CDR3 sequences, 45% to 60% of them appearing once. Every donor provided roughly 10 milliliters of peripheral blood. The CDR3 consists of 13 residues. The germline V gene encodes CDR1 SGHRS and CDR2 YFSETQ. The V end lost 0 bases, the J end lost 5 bases, and 7 bases lay between the germline ends. This clonotype has at least ten counts. Its antigen is unknown. The source is a woman aged 80 or older in good health. The sequenced material came from blood. This sequence joins TRBV5-1 and TRBJ2-3; the D is unclear. The CDR3 sequence: CASSLGREDTQYF. CDR3 in DNA: TGCGCCAGCAGCTTGGGTCGAGAAGATACGCAGTATTTT. Drawing the rest from reference TRBV5-1 and TRBJ2-3, the complete variable domain is KAGVTQTPRYLIKTRGQQVTLSCSPISGHRSVSWYQQTPGQGLQFLFEYFSETQRNKGNFPGRFSGRQFSNSRSEMNVSTLELGDSALYLCASSLGREDTQYFGPGTRLTVL.